This entry lists 18 T cell receptor beta chains sequenced from one sample in a study of persistence of HIV-infected CD4 T cells. These receptors' targets are unknown. Overlapping HIV-1 Gag 15-mer peptides at 0.95 to 1 ug per peptide per mL were used. CD40L/CD69 double-negative CD45RO-high memory CD4+ T cells were collected. This was the immunoSEQ version 4 assay in survey mode. Sequencing was performed with immunoSEQ multiplex PCR; in TCRdb, only in-frame clones are kept and a portion is missing. The sample has approximately 39,000 clones, about 81% seen once. Source: cultured CD4+ T cells from PBMCs, taken from a patient who received antiretroviral therapy. The receptors originated from an adult with HIV. The donor label of this sample is uncertain.

The V call is TRBV18, the J call TRBJ2-1; 8 bases agree with TRBD1. The CDR3 length is 17 residues. Germline CDR1 and CDR2: KGHSH and LQKENI. Unmatched junction bases numbered 9, after V lost 5 bases and J lost 0 bases. CDR3 sequence reads: CASSADRAPISYNEQFF. CDR3 nucleotides: TGTGCCAGCTCAGCGGACAGGGCTCCCATCTCCTACAATGAGCAGTTCTTC.

V is TRBV2 and J is TRBJ2-5; D call uncertain. CDR1 is SNHLY, CDR2 FYNNEI, per germline. Trimming removed 8 bases from V and 5 bases from J, with 15 bases in between. There are 13 residues in the CDR3. In DNA form, the CDR3 reads TGTGCCAGCTGTCTTGACGAGCCGGAGACCCAGTACTTC. Translation gives CASCLDEPETQYF.

The V call is TRBV5-1, the J call TRBJ2-1; tentatively, D is TRBD2 (5 bases). Per the germline V gene, CDR1 is SGHRS and CDR2 is YFSETQ. V lost 4 bases and J lost 12, with 20 bases in between. The CDR3 contains 14 residues. For the CDR3, the DNA is TGCGCCAGCAGCCCCTCCATGGTACCGGAGGCGCAGTTCTTC. Its translation is CASSPSMVPEAQFF.

The chain joins TRBV19 to TRBJ1-2, with 9 bases lining up with TRBD1. Germline V gene lookup returns CDR1 LNHDA and CDR2 SQIVND (reference sequence). The CDR3 is 14 residues long. Trimming at V came to 7 bases and at J to 8 bases, leaving 11 bases not matched to a gene. The chain's CDR3 is CASTPPGQGGGYTF. The CDR3 region has the DNA TGTGCCAGTACTCCCCCGGGACAGGGAGGAGGCTACACCTTC.

The rearrangement uses TRBV5-1 and TRBJ2-4; no clear D gene. The germline CDR1 and CDR2 sequences are SGHRS and YFSETQ. The CDR3 sequence is 13 residues long. V was shortened by 6 bases and J by 6 bases, with 13 bases between the two germline ends. The CDR3 here is CASTEPPGNIQYF. The CDR3 nucleotides are TGCGCCAGCACCGAACCTCCCGGAAACATTCAGTACTTC.

The genes are TRBV28 and TRBJ1-3; D not certain. This CDR3 has 17 residues. The germline V gene has CDR1 MDHEN and CDR2 SYDVKM. V lost 6 bases to trimming and J lost 0 bases, with 18 bases between them. The CDR3 DNA follows: TGTGCCAGCAGCGCCTACCCAGGATCGGACTCTGGAAACACCATATATTTT. This translates into CASSAYPGSDSGNTIYF.

The chain is built from TRBV19 and TRBJ1-5; D is undetermined. Germline-derived CDR1 and CDR2 are LNHDA and SQIVND (reference sequence). The germline V and J ends were trimmed by 3 bases and 5 bases, with 14 bases remaining between them. This CDR3 comprises 15 residues. The CDR3 sequence is CASSISRVSDQPQHF. In DNA, the CDR3 is TGTGCCAGTAGTATCTCCCGTGTCTCCGATCAGCCCCAGCATTTT. The full variable domain, its missing parts supplied by reference TRBV19 and TRBJ1-5, is DGGITQSPKYLFRKEGQNVTLSCEQNLNHDAMYWYRQDPGQGLRLIYYSQIVNDFQKGDIAEGYSVSREKKESFPLTVTSAQKNPTAFYLCASSISRVSDQPQHFGDGTRLSIL.

The table lists this clone with a count of one. The V call is TRBV5-1, the J call TRBJ1-1, with 8 bases that match TRBD1. Germline V gene data show CDR1 as SGHRS and CDR2 as YFSETQ. This CDR3 has 16 amino acids. V lost 0 bases and J lost 7; bases outside the gene matches: 11. CDR3: CASSLEGRGPSGEAFF. The CDR3 DNA is TGCGCCAGCAGCTTGGAAGGCAGGGGGCCATCCGGTGAAGCTTTCTTT.

This chain connects TRBV10-3 to TRBJ1-5, with 9 bases aligning to TRBD1. V was clipped by 6 bases and J by 4 bases; unmatched bases: 4. Germline assignment: CDR1 ENHRY and CDR2 SYGVKD. The CDR3 totals 14 residues. The CDR3 sequence is CAISRDRDNQPQHF. CDR3 in DNA: TGTGCCATCAGCCGGGACAGGGATAATCAGCCCCAGCATTTT.

The rearrangement links TRBV18 to TRBJ1-2; possibly TRBD1 for D (5 bases). The CDR3 has 16 amino acids. V lost 0 bases to trimming and J lost 8 bases, with 19 bases between them. Germline values: CDR1 KGHSH, CDR2 LQKENI. The CDR3 DNA reads as TGTGCCAGCTCACCACCGGGGCAGCGGGTGTACGGCGGCTACACCTTC. Protein sequence: CASSPPGQRVYGGYTF.

The V call is TRBV4-1, the J call TRBJ2-1; possible D gene TRBD1, 6 bases. V lost 1 base, J lost 1 base, and 8 bases lay in between. CDR1 is MGHRA, CDR2 YSYEKL, per germline. The CDR3 sequence is 15 residues long. The CDR3 here is CASSQGQASYNEQFF. CDR3 DNA sequence: TGCGCCAGCAGCCAAGGACAGGCTTCCTACAATGAGCAGTTCTTC.

The chain carries TRBV18 and TRBJ2-7; TRBD2 might be the D (5 bases). Germline V CDR1 and CDR2: KGHSH, LQKENI. There are 12 residues in the CDR3. V lost 6 bases and J lost 3, with 9 bases in between. The chain's CDR3 is CASSPRGYEQYF. The CDR3 DNA reads TGTGCCAGCTCCCCCCGGGGCTACGAGCAGTACTTC.

This rearrangement joins TRBV20-1 to TRBJ2-7; D ambiguous. Germline V gives CDR1 DFQATT, CDR2 SNEGSKA (reference sequence). The CDR3 sequence is 11 residues long. The V gene lost 3 bases and the J gene lost 3 bases, with 6 bases spanning the gap. The CDR3 DNA is TGCAGTGCTAGCAGAAACTACGAGCAGTACTTC. Protein sequence: CSASRNYEQYF.

The rearrangement uses TRBV3-1 (or the pseudogene TRBV3-2) and TRBJ2-5, with a weak D call TRBD1 (5 bases). V was pared by 1 base and J by 4 bases, with 13 bases between. The CDR3 totals 15 residues. Germline values: CDR1 LGHDT, CDR2 YNNKEL (reference sequence). CDR3 sequence: CASSQGRVGGETQYF. CDR3 bases: TGTGCCAGCAGCCAAGGCAGGGTCGGTGGAGAGACCCAGTACTTC.

This rearrangement joins TRBV14 to TRBJ1-4, with D tentatively TRBD1 (5 bases). Trimming took 2 bases from V and 7 from J, leaving 8 bases between them. Germline V CDR1 and CDR2: SGHDN, FVKESK. The CDR3 is 13 amino acids. CDR3 region: CASSQRGVEKLFF. Here the CDR3 DNA reads TGTGCCAGCAGCCAACGAGGGGTTGAAAAACTGTTTTTT.

In its sample, this clone was seen once. The chain carries TRBV5-4 and TRBJ2-3; D ambiguous. Germline loops: CDR1 SGHNT, CDR2 YYREEE (reference sequence). This CDR3 contains 15 residues. V lost 3 bases, J lost 2 bases, and 13 bases lay in between. The CDR3 protein is CASSSKTPVTDTQYF. The CDR3 bases are TGTGCCAGCAGCTCTAAGACACCTGTCACAGATACGCAGTATTTT.

The CDR3 here is CAWSASGTPGRQPQHF. The CDR3 DNA reads as TGTGCCTGGAGTGCGTCCGGGACCCCCGGGAGACAGCCCCAGCATTTT. The V call is TRBV30, the J call TRBJ1-5, with TRBD1 as a possible D gene (5 bases). CDR1 is GTSNPN, CDR2 SVGIG, per germline (reference sequence). The V end lost 1 base, the J end lost 7 bases, and 20 bases lay between the germline ends. CDR3 length: 16 residues.

This clone appeared once. The chain combines TRBV5-1 with TRBJ2-5, with 10 bases fitting TRBD2. Trimming removed 0 bases from V and 2 bases from J; junction bases left unmatched: 7. Germline lookup yields CDR1 SGHRS and CDR2 YFSETQ. The CDR3 covers 17 residues. DNA for the CDR3: TGCGCCAGCAGCTTGGATCTTAGCGGGGGGCGACAAGAGACCCAGTACTTC. It yields the protein CASSLDLSGGRQETQYF.